The source of this TCR beta chain is a study of T cells in localized non-small cell lung cancer. Findings and caveats of the study: Compared with tumor, uninvolved adjacent lung displayed greater T cell clonality, ranking highest overall. Turning up in adjacent lung were a median 57 of the top 100 tumor clones. Longer overall survival was seen with higher T cell density measured in blood. Heterogeneity within the tumor remains possible, as just one region underwent sequencing.

Details on this clone: Its target is not known.

Clones were sequenced by immunoSEQ multiplex PCR, and TCRdb holds only the in-frame ones, with some missing. Of approximately 52,000 clones in the sample, roughly 80% were seen once. The source of this sequence is a man between 40 and 75 years old with stage I squamous cell lung carcinoma. The sample in question was peripheral blood, obtained before any cancer treatment.

CDR3 sequence (DNA): TGTGCCAACAGATTACACAGGGAGACGTATAGCAATCAGCCCCAGCATTTT. Translated, it gives CANRLHRETYSNQPQHF. V gene TRBV6-9 combines with J gene TRBJ1-5; D possibly corresponds to TRBD1 (6 bases). Deletions cut 10 bases from V and 0 bases from J, with 22 bases between. There are 17 residues in the CDR3. The V gene's germline CDR1 is MNHGY and CDR2 SVAAGI.